This TCR beta chain was profiled in a study of post-analysis software for immune sequencing data. Background on the study: The disease courses covered relapsing-remitting, secondary progressive and progressive-relapsing multiple sclerosis. Study-level results: In multiple sclerosis, normalized Chao1 diversity was significantly below that of controls. Same-batch preparations were strongly co-clustered by F measure. Five or six TRBV segments, TRBV5-6, TRBV5-1 and TRBV20-1 among them, were found more frequent in patients than controls.

The CDR3 sequence is 15 residues long. The germline gives CDR1 LGHNA, CDR2 YSLEER. Trimming took 4 bases from V and 8 from J, leaving 18 bases between them. This clonotype has a handful of counts. Its antigen is still unknown. Sequencing libraries made from TCR beta cDNA carried unique molecular identifiers. TCRdb re-called the PCR reads through MiXCR, storing one row per CDR3 protein. The sample carries hundreds of thousands of distinct CDR3 sequences, 25% to 30% recorded once. Sequencing was performed on blood. The rearrangement links TRBV4-3 to TRBJ2-1; possibly TRBD1 for D (5 bases). The clonotype comes from a girl aged 10-17 years with multiple sclerosis. The CDR3 here is CASSLLQGSSDEQFF. In DNA, the CDR3 is TGCGCCAGCAGCCTACTCCAGGGATCTTCGGATGAGCAGTTCTTC.